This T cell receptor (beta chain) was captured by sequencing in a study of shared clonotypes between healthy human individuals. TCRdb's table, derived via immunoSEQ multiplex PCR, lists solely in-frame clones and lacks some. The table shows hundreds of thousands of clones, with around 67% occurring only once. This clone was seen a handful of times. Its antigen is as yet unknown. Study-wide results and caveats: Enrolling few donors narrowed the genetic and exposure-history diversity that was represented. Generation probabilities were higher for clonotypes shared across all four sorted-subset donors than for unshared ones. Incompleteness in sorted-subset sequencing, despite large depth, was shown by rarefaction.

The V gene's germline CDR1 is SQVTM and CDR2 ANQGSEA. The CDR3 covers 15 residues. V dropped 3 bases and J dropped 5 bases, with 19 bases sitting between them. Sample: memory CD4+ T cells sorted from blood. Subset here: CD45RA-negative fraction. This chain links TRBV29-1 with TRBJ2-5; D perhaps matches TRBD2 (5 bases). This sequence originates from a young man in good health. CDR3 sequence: CSVDAGSRGSETQYF. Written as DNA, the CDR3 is TGCAGCGTTGATGCGGGTTCCCGAGGGTCCGAGACCCAGTACTTC.